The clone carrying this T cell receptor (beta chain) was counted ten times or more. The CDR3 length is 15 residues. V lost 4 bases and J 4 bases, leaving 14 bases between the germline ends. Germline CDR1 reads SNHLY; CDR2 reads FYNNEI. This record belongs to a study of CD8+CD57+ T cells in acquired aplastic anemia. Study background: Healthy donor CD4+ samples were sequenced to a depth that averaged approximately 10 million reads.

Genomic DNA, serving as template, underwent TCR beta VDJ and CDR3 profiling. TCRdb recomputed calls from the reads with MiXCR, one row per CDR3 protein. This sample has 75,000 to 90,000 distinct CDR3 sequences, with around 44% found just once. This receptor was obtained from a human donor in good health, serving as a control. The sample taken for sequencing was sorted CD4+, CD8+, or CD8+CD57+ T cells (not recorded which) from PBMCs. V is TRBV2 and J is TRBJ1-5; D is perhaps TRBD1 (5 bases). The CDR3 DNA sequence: TGTGCCAGCAGTGTCAGGGTAGAGACAAATCAGCCCCAGCATTTT. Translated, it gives CASSVRVETNQPQHF.